The present TCR beta chain was sequenced within a study of T cells in Graves' hyperthyroidism and ophthalmopathy. Study-wide points: Peripheral blood also featured most of the thyroid clonotypes expanded above 0.001. Separation of ophthalmopathy from stable hyperthyroidism was achieved by a 13 V-J model.

Clinical symptoms, serum thyroxine and TRAb, thyroid ultrasound and orbital computed tomography together formed the diagnostic basis. This clonotype was seen many times. Its antigen is undetermined. From RNA transcripts, TCR beta CDR3 regions were amplified. An initial round of RT-PCR targeting the TCR CDR3 relied on the HTBI primer set. TCRdb passed the multiplex PCR reads through MiXCR, listing each CDR3 protein once. The data show about 560,000 distinct CDR3 sequences, with approximately 14% seen just once and roughly 7.3% held by the top ten. CDR3 length: 15 amino acids. Trimming cost V 3 bases and J 0 bases, with 12 bases left between them. The germline V gene has CDR1 SNHLY and CDR2 FYNNEI.

Sequenced sample: blood. The rearrangement uses TRBV2 and TRBJ2-7; D unresolved. The source of this sequence is a woman aged 25 to 45 with Graves' hyperthyroidism. CDR3 coding DNA: TGTGCCAGCAGTGATGGCAAGATGAGCTCCTACGAGCAGTACTTC. It specifies CASSDGKMSSYEQYF. Looking up the rest from reference TRBV2 and TRBJ2-7 gives the full variable domain: EPEVTQTPSHQVTQMGQEVILRCVPISNHLYFYWYRQILGQKVEFLVSFYNNEISEKSEIFDDQFSVERPDGSNFTLKIRSTKLEDSAMYFCASSDGKMSSYEQYFGPGTRLTVT.